The sequence of this TCR beta chain was determined in a study of blood T cell repertoires in COVID-19 (TCRdb year 2020). The study in broad terms: Samples covering the acute and convalescent phases of COVID-19 were provided by collaborators in the United States, Italy and Spain. The samples were drawn from two sources: the first 160 participants of the ongoing ImmuneRACE study, and 1,254 subjects contributed by 6 global collaborators. The dataset comprised deeply sampled blood TCRbeta repertoires from subjects exposed to, actively infected with, or recovered from COVID-19. The prospective study material was composed of cDNA or gDNA derived from T cells, B-cell-depleted T cells, or PBMCs. The repertoires were made available in a free public database intended to serve as a resource for research on the immune response to SARS-CoV-2. HLA class I and class II types, where available, came from metadata supplied by the sample provider rather than from assay-based typing. Nearly every sample came with metadata listing a de-identified subject ID, COVID-19 status, age in years and sex.

In the prospective study, participants were roughly 18 to 90 years old, resided in about two dozen geographic areas of the United States, and were enrolled through a virtual design. To assign participants to cohorts, the prospective study relied on clinical history that participants themselves reported in a screening survey and a study questionnaire. Recovered participants in ImmuneRACE Cohort 3 were defined as having two consecutive negative NP/OP PCR tests, clearance from a healthcare professional, or resolution of symptoms. Mobile phlebotomists in the prospective study collected whole blood, serum and a nasopharyngeal or oropharyngeal swab from every participant. Over an approximately 2-month period, participants in the prospective study had the option of providing additional blood draws and questionnaires. Before DNA extraction, prospective study blood samples were shipped either frozen or at room temperature.

About this clone itself: Its antigen remains undetermined. No base quality values were provided; no much bigger clone lies one nucleotide off.

The immunoSEQ Assay, a bias-controlled multiplex PCR, was used to amplify TCRbeta CDR3 regions from genomic DNA. Under the source paper's analysis protocol: Nucleated cell counts per sample were estimated from amplification of reference gene primers within the assay. To quantify the absolute abundance of each unique TCRbeta CDR3 rearrangement, sequence reads were collapsed and filtered. For each sample, productive Simpson clonality was calculated by taking the square root of Simpson's diversity index across productive rearrangements. The table was pulled from immuneACCESS by TCRdb, which kept in-frame rearrangements only. Such tables lose some clones; where checked, under half of the loss comes from unresolved V genes, and the rest has no known cause. For V, J and clone size, that table is used; D and trimming come from the DNA. Present in this sample are 300,000 or so clones, just over 85% of which were seen just once. The ten largest clones add up to around 9.3% of the sample.

Study-wide findings and limitations: The amount of clinical and demographic metadata varied by source and participant and was provided uncurated.

The CDR3 numbers 13 residues from cysteine through phenylalanine. Of the read, only the CDR3 DNA is kept; its 39 bases are in frame from base 1. Trimming takes 2 bases from V and 4 bases from J, and the germline ends sit 8 bases apart. CDR1 and CDR2, looked up from the germline V gene, are KGHSH and LQKENI. Sequenced sample: PBMCs or T cells enriched from blood (not recorded which). The V and J genes are TRBV18 and TRBJ1-1, with the D segment identity uncertain. This TCR came from a woman aged 18 to 35 who had recovered from COVID-19. The CDR3 protein sequence reads: CASSPKGVTEAFF. Read as DNA, the sequence is TGTGCCAGCTCACCAAAGGGAGTCACTGAAGCTTTCTTT.